Listed below are T cell receptor beta chains from one sample, sequenced in a study of a mutant IDH1 vaccine in newly diagnosed glioma. The data were produced by immunoSEQ multiplex PCR, yet TCRdb's version contains in-frame clones alone and is incomplete. Of some 59,000 clones listed, roughly 80% are singletons. The input for sequencing was PBMCs, taken from a glioma patient treated with radiotherapy, temozolomide or both. These receptors were obtained from a man between 18 and 29 years old with glioma. CDR3s include the opening cysteine and the closing phenylalanine or tryptophan. Each record gives: V gene, J gene, D gene, clone size, CDR3 protein, CDR3 DNA. D genes are given only for firm matches. The size entry is marked missing in some rows and otherwise reads once, few, many or a size class.

V: TRBV7-2
J: TRBJ1-1
D: TRBD1
size: .
CDR3: CASSYKTGSLNTEAFF
DNA: TGTGCCAGCAGCTATAAGACAGGGAGCTTGAACACTGAAGCTTTCTTT

V: TRBV6-6
J: TRBJ1-1
D: TRBD1
size: .
CDR3: CASRGQGQEAFF
DNA: TGTGCCAGCAGGGGACAGGGTCAAGAAGCTTTCTTT

V: TRBV7-9
J: TRBJ2-6
D: .
size: .
CDR3: CASSFNPRRSSGANVLTF
DNA: TGTGCCAGCAGCTTTAACCCTAGGCGATCCTCTGGGGCCAACGTCCTGACTTTC

V: TRBV7-9
J: TRBJ2-2
D: .
size: .
CDR3: CASSAGSGELFF
DNA: TGTGCCAGCAGTGCCGGATCCGGGGAGCTGTTTTTT

V: TRBV11-2
J: TRBJ2-2
D: TRBD2
size: once
CDR3: CASSLAGGNTGELFF
DNA: TGTGCCAGCAGCTTAGCGGGAGGAAACACCGGGGAGCTGTTTTTT

V: TRBV30
J: TRBJ1-5
D: .
size: .
CDR3: CAWSVGSDQPQHF
DNA: TGTGCCTGGAGTGTAGGATCCGACCAGCCCCAGCATTTT

V: TRBV2
J: TRBJ1-5
D: .
size: .
CDR3: CASSESPRRGAYSNQPQHF
DNA: TGTGCCAGCAGTGAATCCCCGAGACGGGGAGCATATAGCAATCAGCCCCAGCATTTT

V: TRBV19
J: TRBJ2-7
D: .
size: few
CDR3: CASSLDRLHSYEQYF
DNA: TGTGCCAGTAGTCTCGACAGGCTTCATTCCTACGAGCAGTACTTC

V: TRBV25-1
J: TRBJ2-3
D: .
size: .
CDR3: CASRHRELDTQYF
DNA: TGTGCCAGCAGGCACCGGGAATTAGATACGCAGTATTTT

V: TRBV5-1
J: TRBJ2-5
D: TRBD2
size: .
CDR3: CASSLEAGQETQYF
DNA: TGCGCCAGCAGCTTGGAAGCGGGACAAGAGACCCAGTACTTC

V: TRBV7-8
J: TRBJ1-1
D: .
size: .
CDR3: CASSLVGVRAFF
DNA: TGTGCCAGCAGCTTAGTGGGGGTTAGAGCTTTCTTT

V: TRBV5-1
J: TRBJ2-7
D: TRBD1
size: .
CDR3: CASSTGTAYEQYF
DNA: TGCGCCAGCAGCACCGGGACAGCCTACGAGCAGTACTTC

V: TRBV7-9
J: TRBJ1-1
D: .
size: .
CDR3: CASSFSGFWAEAFF
DNA: TGTGCCAGCAGCTTCTCAGGCTTTTGGGCTGAAGCTTTCTTT

V: TRBV4-3
J: TRBJ2-1
D: .
size: .
CDR3: CASSQEGYNEQFF
DNA: TGCGCCAGCAGCCAAGAGGGATACAATGAGCAGTTCTTC

V: TRBV30
J: TRBJ1-6
D: .
size: .
CDR3: CAWSDRTRSSYNSPLHF
DNA: TGTGCCTGGAGTGATCGGACACGGAGCTCCTATAATTCACCCCTCCACTTT

V: TRBV7-9
J: TRBJ1-1
D: .
size: .
CDR3: CASSPPEGHEAFF
DNA: TGTGCCAGCAGCCCCCCCGAGGGGCATGAAGCTTTCTTT